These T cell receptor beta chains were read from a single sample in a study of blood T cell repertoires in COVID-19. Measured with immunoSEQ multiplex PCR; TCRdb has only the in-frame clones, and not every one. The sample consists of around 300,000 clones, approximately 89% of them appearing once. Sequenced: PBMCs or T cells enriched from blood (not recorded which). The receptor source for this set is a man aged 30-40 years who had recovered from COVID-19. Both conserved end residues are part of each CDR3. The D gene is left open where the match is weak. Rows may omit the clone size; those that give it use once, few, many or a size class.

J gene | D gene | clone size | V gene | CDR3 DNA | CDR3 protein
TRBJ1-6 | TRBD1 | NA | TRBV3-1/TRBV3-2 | TGTGCCAGCAGCCAAGCAGCAGGGGGGAATTCACCCCTCCACTTT | CASSQAAGGNSPLHF
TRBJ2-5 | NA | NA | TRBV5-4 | TGTGCCAGCAGCTTGGAACGGACGGGGGAAGAGACCCAGTACTTC | CASSLERTGEETQYF
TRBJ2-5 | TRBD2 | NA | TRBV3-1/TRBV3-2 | TGTGCCAGCAGGACTAGCGGGGGCGCCGGAACCCAGTACTTC | CASRTSGGAGTQYF
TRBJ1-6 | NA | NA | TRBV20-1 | TGCAGCGCTAGTGGCGGGATGAATTCACCCCTCCACTTT | CSASGGMNSPLHF
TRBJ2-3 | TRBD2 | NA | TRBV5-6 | TGTGCCAGCAGTCTAGCGGGGGACACAGATACGCAGTATTTT | CASSLAGDTDTQYF
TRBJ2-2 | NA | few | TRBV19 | TGTGCCAGTAGTATAGAATTAACATCGTACACCGGGGAGCTGTTTTTT | CASSIELTSYTGELFF
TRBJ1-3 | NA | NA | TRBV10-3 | TGTGCCATCGAGTCGCGGGGACTGAGCTCTGGAAACACCATATATTTT | CAIESRGLSSGNTIYF
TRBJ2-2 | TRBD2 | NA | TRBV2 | TGTGCCAGCTCTTTTCCGACTAGCGGGGAGAACACCGGGGAGCTGTTTTTT | CASSFPTSGENTGELFF
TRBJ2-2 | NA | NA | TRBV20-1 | TGCAGTGTCCCGGGTTCTGGGGAGCTGTTTTTT | CSVPGSGELFF
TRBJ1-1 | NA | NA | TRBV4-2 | TGTGCCAGCAGCCAAGTAAAGTCAGGGAGGAGCACTGAAGCTTTCTTT | CASSQVKSGRSTEAFF
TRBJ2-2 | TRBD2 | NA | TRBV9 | TGTGCCAGCAGCGTAGGAAGCGGGGGGGCGAACACCGGGGAGCTGTTTTTT | CASSVGSGGANTGELFF
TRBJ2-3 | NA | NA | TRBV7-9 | TGTGCCAGCAGCTCCCGACTAGAGGTAACAGATACGCAGTATTTT | CASSSRLEVTDTQYF
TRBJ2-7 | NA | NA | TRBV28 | TGTGCCAGCAGCCGAAAGACAGTAGACGAGCAGTACTTC | CASSRKTVDEQYF
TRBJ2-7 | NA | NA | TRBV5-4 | TGTGCCAGCAGCTATACAGGGTACGAGCAGTACTTC | CASSYTGYEQYF
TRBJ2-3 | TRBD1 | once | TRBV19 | TGTGCCAGCGGACAGGGTCCGCTCCCCGAGTATTTT | CASGQGPLPEYF
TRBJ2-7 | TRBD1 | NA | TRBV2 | TGTGCCAGCAGCAACGGACAGGGGGGTTTCTACGAGCAGTACTTC | CASSNGQGGFYEQYF
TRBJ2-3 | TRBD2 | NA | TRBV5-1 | TGCGCCAGCAGCCGTGGACTAGCGGGGGGCACAGATACGCAGTATTTT | CASSRGLAGGTDTQYF
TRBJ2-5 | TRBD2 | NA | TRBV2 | TGTGCCAGCAGTGACGATAGCGGGGGGGTAGAGACCCAGTACTTC | CASSDDSGGVETQYF
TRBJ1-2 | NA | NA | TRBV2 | TGTGCCAGCAGTGAACACAGGGATAACTATGGCTACACCTTC | CASSEHRDNYGYTF
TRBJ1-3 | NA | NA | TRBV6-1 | TGTGCCAGCAGTAAGCGGAGGGGTTCCGGAAACACCATATATTTT | CASSKRRGSGNTIYF
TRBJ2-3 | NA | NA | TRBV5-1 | TGCGCCAGCAGCTTGTTGCTCGGGGGAGCTAGCACAGATACGCAGTATTTT | CASSLLLGGASTDTQYF
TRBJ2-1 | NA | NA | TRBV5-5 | TGTGCCAGCAGCCCGGATGTCTGGGAGGATGAGCAGTTCTTC | CASSPDVWEDEQFF
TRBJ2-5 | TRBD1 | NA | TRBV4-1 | TGCGCCAGCAGCCAGGCCGGACAGGGTGGGGAGACCCAGTACTTC | CASSQAGQGGETQYF
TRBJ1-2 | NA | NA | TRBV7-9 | TGTGCCAGCAGCTTAGCGTCTAAAAACAGTCCTCCTTATGGCTACACCTTC | CASSLASKNSPPYGYTF
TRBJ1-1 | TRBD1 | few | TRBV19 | TGTGCCAGTAGTATAGCCTTCTTGACAGGGGCGAGGGAGGACACTGAAGCTTTCTTT | CASSIAFLTGAREDTEAFF
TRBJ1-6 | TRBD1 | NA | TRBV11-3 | TGTGCCAGCAGCTTAGATCGGGGACAGGGCACGGATAATTCACCCCTCCACTTT | CASSLDRGQGTDNSPLHF
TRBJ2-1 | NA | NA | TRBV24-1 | TGTGCCACCAGTGATGGGCATACTAGCTCCTACAATGAGCAGTTCTTC | CATSDGHTSSYNEQFF
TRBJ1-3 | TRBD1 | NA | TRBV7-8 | TGTGCCAGCAGCTTAGCTAGGGGGACAGGGGGCGTTGACACCATATATTTT | CASSLARGTGGVDTIYF
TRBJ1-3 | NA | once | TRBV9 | TGTGCCAGCAGCGATCCGTCGAGCTCTGGAAACACCATATATTTT | CASSDPSSSGNTIYF
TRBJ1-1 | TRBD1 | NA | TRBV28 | TGTGCCAGCATACCGTCCGCCGGGACAGGGGAGGCTTTCTTT | CASIPSAGTGEAFF
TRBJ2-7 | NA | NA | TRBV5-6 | TGTGCCAGCAGCTGGGACTTCTCCTACGAGCAGTACTTC | CASSWDFSYEQYF
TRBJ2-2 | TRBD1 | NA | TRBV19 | TGTGCCAGTAGTCCGGGGACAGGGAGTACCGGGGAGCTGTTTTTT | CASSPGTGSTGELFF
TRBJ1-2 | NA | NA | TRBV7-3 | TGTGCCAGCAGCTTGGCAGGGAACTATGGCTACACCTTC | CASSLAGNYGYTF